The entry that follows covers one T cell receptor beta chain sequence. Data came from immunoSEQ multiplex PCR; TCRdb stores just in-frame clones and leaves some out. Here the sample spans hundreds of thousands of clones, 85% to 90% being singletons. V lost 3 bases to trimming and J lost 0 bases; unmatched junction nucleotides: 8. There are 16 residues in the CDR3. CDR1 is KGHSH, CDR2 LQKENI, per germline. The sample comes from a study of blood T cell repertoires in COVID-19. The gene calls are TRBV18 and TRBJ2-7; 7 positions match TRBD1. Sequenced sample: peripheral blood. The clonotype comes from a woman aged 25 to 39 with COVID-19, enrolled during active disease. The CDR3 nucleotides are TGTGCCAGCTCACCTTCACCGGGACAGAGCTCCTACGAGCAGTACTTC. Translated: CASSPSPGQSSYEQYF.